The present T cell receptor (beta chain) was sequenced within a study of post-analysis software for immune sequencing data. Overall study results and limits: Controls showed lower frequencies than patients for 5 or 6 TRBV segments, and TRBV5-6, TRBV5-1 and TRBV20-1 were among these.

On this clonotype itself: Antigen: not known.

Germline loops: CDR1 SGHRS, CDR2 YFSETQ. The CDR3 extends over 15 amino acids. Every TCR beta cDNA library bore unique molecular identifiers. MiXCR was run by TCRdb on the PCR reads, yielding one entry per CDR3 protein. The data show 650,000 to 850,000 distinct CDR3 sequences, approximately 53% seen once. This TCR derives from a girl aged 10 to 17 with multiple sclerosis. The sequenced material came from blood. The gene calls are TRBV5-1 and TRBJ2-5, with a possible D match to TRBD2 (5 bases). The assigned J gene may be wrong: the sequence end matches TRBJ2-7 better. The CDR3 DNA reads TGCGCCAGCAGCTTGGCCTTCTCCGTAGCGAGCGAGCAGTACTTC. This sequence encodes CASSLAFSVASEQYF.